The TCR beta chain described here comes from a study of cytomegalovirus exposure and HLA in healthy donors. At the level of the study: There were roughly 120 million unique TCR beta sequences, drawn from 200 million or so T cells, in an earlier analysis.

Points from the study as a whole: Earlier results showed most TCR beta V segments being productive about 90% or about 30% of the time. TCR beta sequences reportedly predicted most subjects' HLA-A and HLA-B alleles accurately.

PCR used 60 Vbeta primers and 13 Jbeta primers. TCRdb's table, derived via immunoSEQ multiplex PCR, lists solely in-frame clones and lacks some. Seen here are a few hundred thousand clones, almost 85% observed once, and the top ten hold 2%. This clone was seen once. Its matching antigen is unknown. Trimming shortened V by 0 bases and J by 9 bases, and 12 bases separated the two germline ends. Germline CDR1 reads SGHTA; CDR2 reads FQGNSA. This CDR3 is built from 14 residues. The clonotype was recovered from a woman between 40 and 50 years old in good health and CMV-seropositive. Material: PBMCs. The V gene is TRBV7-2, the J gene TRBJ2-1; tentatively, D is TRBD1 (5 bases). DNA for the CDR3: TGTGCCAGCAGCTTAGCGGGGCCTCCGGGTGAGCAGTTCTTC. It codes for CASSLAGPPGEQFF.